This T cell receptor beta chain came from a study of molecular identifiers for immune sequencing clone quantification. This clonotype was seen only a few times. The CDR3 runs to 17 residues. Using its own MiXCR run on the PCR reads, TCRdb lists one record per CDR3 protein. The repertoire holds 15,000 to 20,000 distinct CDR3 sequences, 21% seen once, with 6% to 7% in the top ten. Sequences were obtained from naive CD8+ T cells from blood, with Jurkat cell RNA spiked in. Subset of the sample: FACS-sorted CD8+CD4-CCR7+CD45RA+ naive T cells. The genes are TRBV21-1 and TRBJ2-3; TRBD2 is the table's D call and was not checked against the DNA. TRBV21-1 is assigned pseudogene status. The TCR sequence derives from a human donor in good health. Some libraries in this study had Jurkat cell RNA spiked in. This CDR3 is CASSKVRLAGVTDTQYF. In nucleotides, the CDR3 is TGTGCCAGCAGCAAAGTAAGGTTAGCGGGAGTCACAGATACGCAGTATTTT.